This T cell receptor (beta chain) was sequenced during a study of blood T cells in healthy people across ages. Of note for this clonotype: Its target is unknown.

Next came a second PCR, run for about 7 to 12 cycles, which used a sample-barcoded 5' primer along with a J-beta primer mix. Using its own MiXCR run on the 5' RACE reads, TCRdb lists one record per CDR3 protein. The sample consists of about 580,000 distinct CDR3 sequences, 47% of them appearing once. Aged roughly 6 to 90, donors were systemically healthy Caucasians from Russia. CDR3 length: 14 residues. Trimming stripped 4 bases from V and 4 bases from J, with 13 bases between. CDR1 is LGHDT and CDR2 is YNNKEL in the germline V gene (reference sequence). Study-wide results and caveats: Correlation between TCR beta diversity and naive T cell percentage was strong.

This clonotype originated in a man aged 80 or over in good health. The chain links TRBV3-1 to TRBJ1-2, with D perhaps matching TRBD1 (5 bases). The sequencing sample was made of blood. This CDR3 is CASSPGTALYGYTF. CDR3 nucleotides: TGTGCCAGCAGCCCTGGGACGGCGCTCTATGGCTACACCTTC. Using reference TRBV3-1 and TRBJ1-2 for the parts outside the CDR3, the full variable domain is DTAVSQTPKYLVTQMGNDKSIKCEQNLGHDTMYWYKQDSKKFLKIMFSYNNKELIINETVPNRFSPKSPDKAHLNLHINSLELGDSAVYFCASSPGTALYGYTFGSGTRLTVV.